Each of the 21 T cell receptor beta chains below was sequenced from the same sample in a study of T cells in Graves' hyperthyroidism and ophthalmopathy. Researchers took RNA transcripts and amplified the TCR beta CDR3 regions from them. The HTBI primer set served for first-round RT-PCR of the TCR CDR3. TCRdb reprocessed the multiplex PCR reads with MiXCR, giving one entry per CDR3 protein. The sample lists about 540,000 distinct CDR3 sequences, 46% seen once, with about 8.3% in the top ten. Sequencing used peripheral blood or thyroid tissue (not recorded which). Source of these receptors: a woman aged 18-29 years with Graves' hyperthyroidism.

CDR3 bases: TGTGCCAGCAGCGTAGGTGTGCGAGGGACCGGGAATCAGCCCCAGCATTTT. It yields the protein CASSVGVRGTGNQPQHF. The chain is built from TRBV9 and TRBJ1-5; TRBD1 might be the D (5 bases). V lost 0 bases and J lost 4, with 17 bases in between. The CDR3 extends over 17 amino acids. CDR1 and CDR2 (germline): SGDLS, YYNGEE.

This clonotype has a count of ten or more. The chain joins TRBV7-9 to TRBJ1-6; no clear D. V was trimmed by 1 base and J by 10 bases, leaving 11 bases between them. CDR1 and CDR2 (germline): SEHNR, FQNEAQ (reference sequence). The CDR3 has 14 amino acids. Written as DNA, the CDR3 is TGTGCCAGCAGCTTAGTGGTGAGAGGATCACCCCTCCACTTT. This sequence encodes CASSLVVRGSPLHF.

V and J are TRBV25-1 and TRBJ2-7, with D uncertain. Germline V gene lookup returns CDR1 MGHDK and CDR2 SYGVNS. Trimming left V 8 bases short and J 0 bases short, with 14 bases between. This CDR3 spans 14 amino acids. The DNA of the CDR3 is TGTGCCAGCGTTGACCTACTGAGCTCCTACGAGCAGTACTTC. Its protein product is CASVDLLSSYEQYF.

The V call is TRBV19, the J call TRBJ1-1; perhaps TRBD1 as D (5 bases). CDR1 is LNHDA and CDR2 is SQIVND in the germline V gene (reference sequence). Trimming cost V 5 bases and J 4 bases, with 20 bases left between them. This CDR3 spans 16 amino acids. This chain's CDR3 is CASSDRGGHGITEAFF. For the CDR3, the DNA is TGTGCCAGTAGTGATCGGGGCGGTCACGGTATCACTGAAGCTTTCTTT.

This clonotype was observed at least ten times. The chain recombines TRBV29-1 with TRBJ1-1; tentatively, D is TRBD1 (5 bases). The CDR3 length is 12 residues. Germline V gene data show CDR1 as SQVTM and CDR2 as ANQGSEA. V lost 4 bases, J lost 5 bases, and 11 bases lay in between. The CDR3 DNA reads TGCAGCGTTGGGGGGGGATATACTGAAGCTTTCTTT. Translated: CSVGGGYTEAFF.

The CDR3 DNA is TGTGCCACCAGTGATCAGCAGACAGACAAATCCTACAATGAGCAGTACTTC. This gives the protein CATSDQQTDKSYNEQYF. V usage is TRBV24-1 and J usage is TRBJ2-5; tentative D call: TRBD1 (5 bases). V lost 3 bases to trimming and J lost 11 bases, with 27 bases between them. Germline V gene lookup returns CDR1 KGHDR and CDR2 SFDVKD. This CDR3 comprises 17 residues.

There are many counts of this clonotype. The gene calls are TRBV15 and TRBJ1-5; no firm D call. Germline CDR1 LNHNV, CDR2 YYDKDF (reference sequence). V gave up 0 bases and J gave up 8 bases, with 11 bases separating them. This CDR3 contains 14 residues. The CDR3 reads CATSRDSGIEPQHF. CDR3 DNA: TGTGCCACCAGCAGAGATTCCGGGATAGAGCCCCAGCATTTT.

This chain's CDR3 is CASSQGTSGSIVRETQYF. The DNA for the CDR3 is TGTGCCAGCAGCCAAGGCACTAGCGGGAGCATCGTTCGAGAGACCCAGTACTTC. This chain connects TRBV14 to TRBJ2-5, with 11 bases that match TRBD2. V lost 1 base to trimming and J lost 4 bases; unmatched junction nucleotides: 11. Germline CDR1 and CDR2: SGHDN and FVKESK. This CDR3 contains 18 residues. Based on the CDR3 plus reference TRBV14 and TRBJ2-5, the full variable domain is EAGVTQFPSHSVIEKGQTVTLRCDPISGHDNLYWYRRVMGKEIKFLLHFVKESKQDESGMPNNRFLAERTGGTYSTLKVQPAELEDSGVYFCASSQGTSGSIVRETQYFGPGTRLLVL.

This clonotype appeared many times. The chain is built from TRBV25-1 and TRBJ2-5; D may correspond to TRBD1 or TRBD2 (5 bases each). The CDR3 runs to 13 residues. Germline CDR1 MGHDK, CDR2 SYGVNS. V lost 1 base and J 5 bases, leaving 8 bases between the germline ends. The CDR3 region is CASSEFGAETQYF. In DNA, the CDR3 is TGTGCCAGCAGTGAATTCGGGGCTGAGACCCAGTACTTC.

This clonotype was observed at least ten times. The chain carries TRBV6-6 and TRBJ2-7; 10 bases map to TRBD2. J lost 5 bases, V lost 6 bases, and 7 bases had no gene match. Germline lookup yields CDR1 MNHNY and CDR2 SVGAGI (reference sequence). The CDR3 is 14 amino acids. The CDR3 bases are TGTGCCAGCAGCCTAGCGGGAGTTGAAGACGAGCAGTACTTC. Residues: CASSLAGVEDEQYF.

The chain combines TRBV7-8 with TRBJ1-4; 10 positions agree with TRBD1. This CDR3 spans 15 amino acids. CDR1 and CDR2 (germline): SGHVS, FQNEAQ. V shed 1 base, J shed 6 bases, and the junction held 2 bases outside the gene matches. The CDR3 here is CASSLEGTGDEKLFF. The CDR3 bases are TGTGCCAGCAGCTTAGAGGGGACAGGGGATGAAAAACTGTTTTTT. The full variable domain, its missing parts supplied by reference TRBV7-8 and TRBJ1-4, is GAGVSQSPRYKVAKRGQDVALRCDPISGHVSLFWYQQALGQGPEFLTYFQNEAQLDKSGLPSDRFFAERPEGSVSTLKIQRTQQEDSAVYLCASSLEGTGDEKLFFGSGTQLSVL.

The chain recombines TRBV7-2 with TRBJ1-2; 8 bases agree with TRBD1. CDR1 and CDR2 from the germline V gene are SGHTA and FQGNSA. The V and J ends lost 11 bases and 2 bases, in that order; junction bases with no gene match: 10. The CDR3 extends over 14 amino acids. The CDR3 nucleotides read TGTGCCTGCAATCCGGGACAGGCGAACTATGGCTACACCTTC. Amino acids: CACNPGQANYGYTF.

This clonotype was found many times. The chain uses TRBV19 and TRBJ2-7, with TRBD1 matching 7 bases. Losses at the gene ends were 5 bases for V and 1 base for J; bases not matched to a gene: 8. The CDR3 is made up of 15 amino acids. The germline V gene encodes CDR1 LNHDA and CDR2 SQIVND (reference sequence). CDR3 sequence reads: CASSRGTAKSYEQYF. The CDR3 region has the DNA TGTGCCAGTAGTCGAGGGACAGCGAAATCCTACGAGCAGTACTTC. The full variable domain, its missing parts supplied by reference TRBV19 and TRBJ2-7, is DGGITQSPKYLFRKEGQNVTLSCEQNLNHDAMYWYRQDPGQGLRLIYYSQIVNDFQKGDIAEGYSVSREKKESFPLTVTSAQKNPTAFYLCASSRGTAKSYEQYFGPGTRLTVT.

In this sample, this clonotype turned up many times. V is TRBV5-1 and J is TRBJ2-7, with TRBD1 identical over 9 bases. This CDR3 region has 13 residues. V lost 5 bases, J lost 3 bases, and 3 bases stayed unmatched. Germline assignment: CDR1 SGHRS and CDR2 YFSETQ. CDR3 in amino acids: CASRRTGDYEQYF. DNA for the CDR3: TGCGCCAGCAGGCGGACAGGGGACTACGAGCAGTACTTC. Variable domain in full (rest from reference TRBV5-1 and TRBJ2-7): KAGVTQTPRYLIKTRGQQVTLSCSPISGHRSVSWYQQTPGQGLQFLFEYFSETQRNKGNFPGRFSGRQFSNSRSEMNVSTLELGDSALYLCASRRTGDYEQYFGPGTRLTVT.

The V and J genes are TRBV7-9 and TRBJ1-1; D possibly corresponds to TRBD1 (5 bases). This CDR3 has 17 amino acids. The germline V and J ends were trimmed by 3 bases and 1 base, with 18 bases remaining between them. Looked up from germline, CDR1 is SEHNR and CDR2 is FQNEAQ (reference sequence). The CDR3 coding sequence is TGTGCCAGCAGCTTTCCGGGACTAGCGGGAAAGAACACTGAAGCTTTCTTT. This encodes CASSFPGLAGKNTEAFF. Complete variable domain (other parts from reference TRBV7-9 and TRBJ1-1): DTGVSQNPRHKITKRGQNVTFRCDPISEHNRLYWYRQTLGQGPEFLTYFQNEAQLEKSRLLSDRFSAERPKGSFSTLEIQRTEQGDSAMYLCASSFPGLAGKNTEAFFGQGTRLTVV.

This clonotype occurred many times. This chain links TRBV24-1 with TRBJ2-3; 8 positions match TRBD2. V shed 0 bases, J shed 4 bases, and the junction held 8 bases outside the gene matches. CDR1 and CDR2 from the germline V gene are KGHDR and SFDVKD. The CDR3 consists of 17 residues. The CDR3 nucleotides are TGTGCCACCAGTGATTTGAGGCGGGAGGTAGACGCAGATACGCAGTATTTT. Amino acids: CATSDLRREVDADTQYF.

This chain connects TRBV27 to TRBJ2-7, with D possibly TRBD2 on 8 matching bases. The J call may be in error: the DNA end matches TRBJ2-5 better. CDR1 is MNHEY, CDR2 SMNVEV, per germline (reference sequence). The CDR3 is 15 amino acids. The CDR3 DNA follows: TGTGCCAGCAGTCCCGGGAGGGGGCAGGGAGAGACCCAGTACTTC. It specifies CASSPGRGQGETQYF.

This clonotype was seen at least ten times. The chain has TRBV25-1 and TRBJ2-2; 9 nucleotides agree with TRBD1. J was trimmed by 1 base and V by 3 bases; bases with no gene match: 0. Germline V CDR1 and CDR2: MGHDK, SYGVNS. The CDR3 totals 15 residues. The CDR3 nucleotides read TGTGCCAGCAGTGAGGACAGGGGGAACACCGGGGAGCTGTTTTTT. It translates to CASSEDRGNTGELFF.

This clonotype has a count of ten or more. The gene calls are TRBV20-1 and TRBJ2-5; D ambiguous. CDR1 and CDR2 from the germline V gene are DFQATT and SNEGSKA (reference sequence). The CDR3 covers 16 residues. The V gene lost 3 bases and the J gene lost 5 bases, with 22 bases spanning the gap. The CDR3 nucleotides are TGCAGTGCTAGTAAGTCTGGAATAGCCTCCTTGGAGACCCAGTACTTC. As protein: CSASKSGIASLETQYF.

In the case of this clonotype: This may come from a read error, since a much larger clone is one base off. In nucleotides, the CDR3 is TGCGCCAGCGTGGACTTAAAAGAGACCCAGTGCTTC. It codes for CASVDLKETQCF. This chain joins TRBV5-1 and TRBJ2-5, with D perhaps matching TRBD2 (5 bases). There are 12 residues in the CDR3. Germline V gene data show CDR1 as SGHRS and CDR2 as YFSETQ. Full variable domain (rest looked up from reference TRBV5-1 and TRBJ2-5): KAGVTQTPRYLIKTRGQQVTLSCSPISGHRSVSWYQQTPGQGLQFLFEYFSETQRNKGNFPGRFSGRQFSNSRSEMNVSTLELGDSALYLCASVDLKETQCFGPGTRLLVL.

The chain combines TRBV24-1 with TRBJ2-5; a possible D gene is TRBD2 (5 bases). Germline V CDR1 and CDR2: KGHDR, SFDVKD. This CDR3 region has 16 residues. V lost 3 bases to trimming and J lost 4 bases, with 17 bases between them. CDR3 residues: CATSDGSSQDGETQYF. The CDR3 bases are TGTGCCACCAGTGATGGGTCTAGCCAAGACGGAGAGACCCAGTACTTC.